These 17 T cell receptor beta chains were sequenced from one sample in a study of Graves' ophthalmopathy and Graves' hyperthyroidism. The TCR beta CDR3 regions underwent amplification from RNA transcripts. First-round RT-PCR relied on HTBI primers, and a second-round multiplex PCR came next. TCRdb processed the multiplex PCR reads anew with MiXCR; each CDR3 protein has one entry. Of hundreds of thousands of distinct CDR3 sequences in the sample, around 15% were seen once. Material: blood. The receptors come from a woman aged 25 to 45 with Graves' ophthalmopathy.

This clonotype was recorded many times. The chain carries TRBV19 and TRBJ2-2; 11 bases match TRBD2. This CDR3 has 16 residues. Germline trimming cut 7 bases from V and 3 bases from J; bases unmatched to any gene: 7. The germline V gene has CDR1 LNHDA and CDR2 SQIVND (reference sequence). The CDR3 DNA reads TGTGCCAGTAATCCGACTAGCGGGGCTCACACCGGGGAGCTGTTTTTT. Amino acid sequence: CASNPTSGAHTGELFF.

This clonotype has more than one count but fewer than ten. The chain recombines TRBV12-3 or TRBV12-4 with TRBJ2-7; D might be TRBD1 or TRBD2, each matching 5 bases. The CDR3 totals 14 residues. V dropped 5 bases and J dropped 6 bases, with 17 bases sitting between them. The CDR3 sequence is CASSRSGARGEQYF. As DNA, the CDR3 is TGTGCCAGCAGTAGGTCCGGGGCGCGCGGCGAGCAGTACTTC.

This clonotype has a count of ten or more. The rearrangement uses TRBV9 and TRBJ2-5, with 10 bases matching TRBD2. The germline V gene has CDR1 SGDLS and CDR2 YYNGEE. Unmatched junction bases numbered 7, after V lost 1 base and J lost 4 bases. CDR3 size: 16 residues. For the CDR3, the DNA is TGTGCCAGCAGCGTACCCCAACTAGCGGGGCCAGAGACCCAGTACTTC. Translating gives CASSVPQLAGPETQYF.

In this sample, this clonotype turned up a few times. V and J are TRBV5-1 and TRBJ1-5, with 7 bases lining up with TRBD1. V dropped 0 bases and J dropped 2; count of bases not matched to a gene: 5. CDR1 is SGHRS, CDR2 YFSETQ, per germline. CDR3 length: 16 amino acids. CDR3 region: CASSLGTGSGNQPQHF. CDR3 sequence (DNA): TGCGCCAGCAGCTTGGGGACAGGTTCTGGCAATCAGCCCCAGCATTTT.

The sample holds many counts of this clonotype. The V and J genes are TRBV6-1 and TRBJ2-7, with 7 bases lining up with TRBD1. V shed 2 bases and J 5 bases; nucleotides not matched to a gene: 12. Germline V CDR1 and CDR2: MNHNS, SASEGT. The CDR3 totals 16 residues. CDR3 nucleotide sequence: TGTGCCAGCAGTGAAAGGGGAAACATCGACAGGGACGAGCAGTACTTC. Protein: CASSERGNIDRDEQYF.

Details on this clonotype: Just one base apart from a much larger clone, this may be a read error. The V call is TRBV6-2 or TRBV6-3, the J call TRBJ2-7; TRBD2 aligns across 7 bases. Trimming removed 10 bases from V and 6 bases from J; junction bases left unmatched: 15. The CDR3 totals 14 residues. Germline V gene data show CDR1 as MNHEY and CDR2 as SVGEGT. The CDR3 nucleotides are TGTGCCACCCAACTGGGAGGGATTGGGATCGAGCAGTACTTC. Translated: CATQLGGIGIEQYF.

The gene calls are TRBV19 and TRBJ2-7; TRBD2 is a possible D gene (6 bases). The germline V and J ends were trimmed by 0 bases and 3 bases, with 6 bases remaining between them. The CDR3 has 13 residues. In germline, CDR1 is LNHDA, CDR2 SQIVND (reference sequence). CDR3 loop: CASSIERDYEQYF. The CDR3 DNA reads TGTGCCAGTAGTATAGAGCGGGACTACGAGCAGTACTTC.

The V gene is TRBV20-1, the J gene TRBJ1-5, with TRBD1 as a possible D gene (6 bases). Germline-derived CDR1 and CDR2 are DFQATT and SNEGSKA (reference sequence). The CDR3 spans 14 residues. V was pared by 6 bases and J by 2 bases, with 14 bases between. The CDR3 reads CSAGGGAGNQPQHF. CDR3 DNA: TGCAGTGCCGGGGGGGGCGCGGGCAATCAGCCCCAGCATTTT.

In this sample, this clonotype turned up many times. V is TRBV28 and J is TRBJ2-6; 7 bases agree with TRBD1. Losses at the gene ends were 10 bases for V and 3 bases for J; bases not matched to a gene: 9. CDR1 is MDHEN and CDR2 is SYDVKM in the germline V gene. CDR3 length: 15 amino acids. The CDR3 DNA reads as TGTGCCATCGAAGAGGGGGCGGGTGGGGCCAACGTCCTGACTTTC. Its translation: CAIEEGAGGANVLTF.

Concerning this clonotype itself: With a much larger clone just one base away, this may be a read error. V and J are TRBV7-9 and TRBJ1-1; possibly TRBD1 for D (5 bases). CDR1 and CDR2 (germline): SEHNR, FQNEAQ (reference sequence). The CDR3 totals 14 residues. The CDR3 DNA reads TGTGCCAGCAGTGGACTTCGGGGGAACACTGAAGCTTCCTTT. Encoded protein: CASSGLRGNTEASF.

This clonotype was seen many times. CDR3 loop: CAISGDRGGQPQHF. The CDR3 DNA reads TGTGCCATCAGTGGGGACAGGGGAGGTCAGCCCCAGCATTTT. The V gene is TRBV10-3, the J gene TRBJ1-5; 10 nucleotides line up with TRBD1. CDR1 ENHRY and CDR2 SYGVKD come from the germline V gene. The V segment lost 4 bases and the J segment 6 bases; nucleotides outside the gene matches: 3. The CDR3 totals 14 residues.

This clonotype was recorded a few times. V gene TRBV30 combines with J gene TRBJ2-4; possible D gene TRBD1, 6 bases. Germline CDR1 GTSNPN, CDR2 SVGIG (reference sequence). V lost 4 bases and J lost 9, with 19 bases in between. The CDR3 is made up of 14 amino acids. The CDR3 sequence is CAWTPGQGWVIQYF. The CDR3 bases are TGTGCCTGGACCCCGGGACAAGGGTGGGTCATTCAGTACTTC.

The chain combines TRBV6-1 with TRBJ1-2, with 12 nucleotides matching TRBD1. CDR1 is MNHNS, CDR2 SASEGT, per germline. The CDR3 runs 15 residues. Unmatched junction bases numbered 5, after V lost 7 bases and J lost 2 bases. CDR3 DNA: TGTGCCAGCAAATCCGGGACAGGGGGCAACTATGGCTACACCTTC. Translating gives CASKSGTGGNYGYTF.

In this sample, this clonotype turned up a few times. The V gene is TRBV4-3, the J gene TRBJ2-4, with a weak D call TRBD1 (6 bases). Trimming stripped 0 bases from V and 0 bases from J, with 15 bases between. Germline V lookup: CDR1 LGHNA, CDR2 YSLEER. This CDR3 spans 18 amino acids. CDR3 in DNA: TGCGCCAGCAGCCAAGATGGGCAGGGGCTCACAGCCAAAAACATTCAGTACTTC. Protein product: CASSQDGQGLTAKNIQYF.

In this sample, this clonotype turned up many times. The chain combines TRBV15 with TRBJ2-7; D uncertain. Looked up from germline, CDR1 is LNHNV and CDR2 is YYDKDF (reference sequence). Trimming shortened V by 9 bases and J by 0 bases, and 15 bases separated the two germline ends. This CDR3 is 14 amino acids long. CDR3 in DNA: TGTGCCACGGGATCCACTCTGAGCTCCTACGAGCAGTACTTC. The encoded protein is CATGSTLSSYEQYF.

This clonotype was detected many times. V gene TRBV19 combines with J gene TRBJ2-7; 8 positions agree with TRBD2. Unmatched junction bases numbered 7, after V lost 6 bases and J lost 3 bases. The CDR3 length is 14 residues. From germline, CDR1 is LNHDA and CDR2 SQIVND (reference sequence). This CDR3 reads CASRSGSNVYEQYF. CDR3 in DNA: TGTGCCAGTAGGAGCGGGAGCAACGTCTACGAGCAGTACTTC.

With respect to this clonotype: Since no conserved phenylalanine or tryptophan closes the CDR3, a read error is the likely cause. The V and J genes are TRBV12-3 or TRBV12-4 and TRBJ1-2; D may be TRBD1 (6 bases). This CDR3 is 14 amino acids long. V was shortened by 3 bases and J by 3 bases, with 11 bases between the two germline ends. The DNA for the CDR3 is TGTGCCAGCAGTTTGTCGGGGGCGGACTATGGCTACACCGAC. Protein: CASSLSGADYGYTD.